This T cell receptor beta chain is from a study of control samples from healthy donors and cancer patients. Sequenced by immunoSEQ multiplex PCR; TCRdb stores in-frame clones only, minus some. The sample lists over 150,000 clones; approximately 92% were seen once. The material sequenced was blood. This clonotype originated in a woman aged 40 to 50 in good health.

The CDR3 region has the DNA TGTGCCAGTAGTATCACAGGGACTGGGGCCAACGTCCTGACTTTC. It is translated as CASSITGTGANVLTF. The chain links TRBV19 to TRBJ2-6; D possibly corresponds to TRBD1 (6 bases). V lost 3 bases and J lost 2, with 8 bases in between. The CDR3 sequence is 15 residues long. Per the germline V gene, CDR1 is LNHDA and CDR2 is SQIVND (reference sequence).